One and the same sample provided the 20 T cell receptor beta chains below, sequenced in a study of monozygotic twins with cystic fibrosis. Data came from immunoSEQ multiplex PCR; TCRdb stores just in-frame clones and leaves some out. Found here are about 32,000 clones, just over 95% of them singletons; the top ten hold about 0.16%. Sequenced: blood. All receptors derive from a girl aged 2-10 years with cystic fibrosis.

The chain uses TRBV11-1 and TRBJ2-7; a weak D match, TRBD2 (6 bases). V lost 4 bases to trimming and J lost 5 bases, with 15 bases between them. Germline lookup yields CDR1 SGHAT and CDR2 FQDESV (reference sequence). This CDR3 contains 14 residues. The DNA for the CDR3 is TGTGCCAGCAGCTCGCGGGGAGCTGTCCACGAGCAGTACTTC. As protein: CASSSRGAVHEQYF.

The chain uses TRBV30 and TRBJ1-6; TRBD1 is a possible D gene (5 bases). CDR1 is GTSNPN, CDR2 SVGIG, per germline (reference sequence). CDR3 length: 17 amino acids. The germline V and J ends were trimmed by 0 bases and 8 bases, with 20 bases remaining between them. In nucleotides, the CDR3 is TGTGCCTGGAGTGTACAGTCTGCCAGGGCAGGATATTCACCCCTCCACTTT. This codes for CAWSVQSARAGYSPLHF.

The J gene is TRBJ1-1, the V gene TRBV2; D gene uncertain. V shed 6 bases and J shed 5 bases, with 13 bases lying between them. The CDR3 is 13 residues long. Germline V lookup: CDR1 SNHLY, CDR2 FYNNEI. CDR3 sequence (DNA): TGTGCCAGCAGGGTTGAAGTCCAGACTGAAGCTTTCTTT. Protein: CASRVEVQTEAFF.

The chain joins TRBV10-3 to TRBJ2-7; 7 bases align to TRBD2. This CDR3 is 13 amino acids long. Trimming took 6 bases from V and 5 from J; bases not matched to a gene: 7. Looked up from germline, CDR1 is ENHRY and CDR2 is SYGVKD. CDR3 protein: CAIRNGGDDEQYF. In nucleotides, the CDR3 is TGTGCCATCAGGAATGGGGGGGACGACGAGCAGTACTTC.

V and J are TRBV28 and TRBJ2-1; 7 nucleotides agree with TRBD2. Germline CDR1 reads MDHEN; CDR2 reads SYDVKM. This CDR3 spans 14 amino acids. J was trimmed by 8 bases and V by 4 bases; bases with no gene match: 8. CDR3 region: CASSYLREWDEQFF. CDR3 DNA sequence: TGTGCCAGCAGTTACCTGCGGGAGTGGGATGAGCAGTTCTTC.

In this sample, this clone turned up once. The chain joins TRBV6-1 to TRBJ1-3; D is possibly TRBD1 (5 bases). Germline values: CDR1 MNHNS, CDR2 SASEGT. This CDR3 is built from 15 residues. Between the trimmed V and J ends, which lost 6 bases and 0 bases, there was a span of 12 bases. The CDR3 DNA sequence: TGTGCCAGCAGCGGGGCCCCTGGCTCTGGAAACACCATATATTTT. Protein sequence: CASSGAPGSGNTIYF.

CDR3 in DNA: TGTGCCAGCAGTTTACGACAGACAAACTATGGCTACACCTTC. Translation gives CASSLRQTNYGYTF. This rearrangement joins TRBV28 to TRBJ1-2; D might be TRBD1 (5 bases). The germline CDR1 and CDR2 sequences are MDHEN and SYDVKM. V was clipped by 2 bases and J by 2 bases, with 9 bases between them. This CDR3 is 14 amino acids long.

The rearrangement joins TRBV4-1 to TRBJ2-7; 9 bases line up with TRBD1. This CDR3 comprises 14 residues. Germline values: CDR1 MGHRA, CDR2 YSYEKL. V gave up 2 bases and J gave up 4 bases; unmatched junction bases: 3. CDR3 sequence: CASSQQGQGYEQYF. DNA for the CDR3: TGCGCCAGCAGCCAACAGGGACAGGGATACGAGCAGTACTTC.

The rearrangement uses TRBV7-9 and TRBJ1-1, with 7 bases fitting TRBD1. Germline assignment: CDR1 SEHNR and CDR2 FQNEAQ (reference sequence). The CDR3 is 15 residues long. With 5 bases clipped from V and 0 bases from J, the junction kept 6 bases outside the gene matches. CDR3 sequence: CASSLQGGVNTEAFF. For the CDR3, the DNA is TGTGCCAGCAGCCTCCAAGGGGGCGTGAACACTGAAGCTTTCTTT. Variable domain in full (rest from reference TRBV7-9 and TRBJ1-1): DTGVSQNPRHKITKRGQNVTFRCDPISEHNRLYWYRQTLGQGPEFLTYFQNEAQLEKSRLLSDRFSAERPKGSFSTLEIQRTEQGDSAMYLCASSLQGGVNTEAFFGQGTRLTVV.

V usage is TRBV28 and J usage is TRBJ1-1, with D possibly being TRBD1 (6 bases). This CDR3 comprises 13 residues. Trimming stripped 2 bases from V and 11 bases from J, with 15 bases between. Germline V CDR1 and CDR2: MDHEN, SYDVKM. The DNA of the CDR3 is TGTGCCAGCAGTTTAGGGACAATGAATGGCGCTTTCTTT. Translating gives CASSLGTMNGAFF. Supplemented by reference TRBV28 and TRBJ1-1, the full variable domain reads DVKVTQSSRYLVKRTGEKVFLECVQDMDHENMFWYRQDPGLGLRLIYFSYDVKMKEKGDIPEGYSVSREKKERFSLILESASTNQTSMYLCASSLGTMNGAFFGQGTRLTVV.

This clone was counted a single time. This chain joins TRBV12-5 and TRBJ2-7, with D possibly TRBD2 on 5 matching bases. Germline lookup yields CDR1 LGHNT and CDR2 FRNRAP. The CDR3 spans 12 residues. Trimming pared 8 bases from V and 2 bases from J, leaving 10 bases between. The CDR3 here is CASREGAYEQYF. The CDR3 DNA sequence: TGTGCTAGTAGAGAGGGTGCCTACGAGCAGTACTTC.

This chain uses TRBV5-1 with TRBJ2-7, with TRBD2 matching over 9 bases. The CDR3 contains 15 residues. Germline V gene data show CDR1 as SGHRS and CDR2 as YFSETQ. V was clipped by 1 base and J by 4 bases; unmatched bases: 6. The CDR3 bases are TGCGCCAGCAGCTTGAATAGCGGGAGAACATACGAGCAGTACTTC. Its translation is CASSLNSGRTYEQYF.

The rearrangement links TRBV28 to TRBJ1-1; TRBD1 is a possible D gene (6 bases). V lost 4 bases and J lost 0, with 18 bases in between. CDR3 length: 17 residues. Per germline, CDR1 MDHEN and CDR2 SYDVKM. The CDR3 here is CASSSPGQPSLNTEAFF. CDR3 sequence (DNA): TGTGCCAGCAGTTCCCCGGGACAACCGAGCTTGAACACTGAAGCTTTCTTT.

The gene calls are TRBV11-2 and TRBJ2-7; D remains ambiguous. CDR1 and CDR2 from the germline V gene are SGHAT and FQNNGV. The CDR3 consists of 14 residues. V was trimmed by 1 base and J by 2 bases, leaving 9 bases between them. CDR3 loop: CASSLGQDAYEQYF. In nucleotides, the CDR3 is TGTGCCAGCAGCTTAGGTCAGGACGCCTACGAGCAGTACTTC.

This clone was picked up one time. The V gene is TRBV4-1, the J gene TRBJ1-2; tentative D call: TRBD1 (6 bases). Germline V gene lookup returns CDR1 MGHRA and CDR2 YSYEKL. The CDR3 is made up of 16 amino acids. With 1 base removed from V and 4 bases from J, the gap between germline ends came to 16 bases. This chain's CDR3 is CASSQVVGGAGYGYTF. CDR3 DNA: TGCGCCAGCAGCCAAGTCGTGGGGGGCGCGGGCTATGGCTACACCTTC.

The CDR3 nucleotides are TGTGCCAGCAGACCAGACAGGGCCCTAGGACCCCAGCATTTT. This sequence encodes CASRPDRALGPQHF. The chain uses TRBV6-5 and TRBJ1-5; 7 positions agree with TRBD1. Unmatched junction bases numbered 12, after V lost 6 bases and J lost 10 bases. In germline, CDR1 is MNHEY, CDR2 SVGAGI. The CDR3 totals 14 residues.

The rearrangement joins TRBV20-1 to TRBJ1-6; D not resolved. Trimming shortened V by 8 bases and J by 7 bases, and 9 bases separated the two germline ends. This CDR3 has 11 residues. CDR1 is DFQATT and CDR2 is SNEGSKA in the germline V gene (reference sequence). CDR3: CSTSMNSPLHF. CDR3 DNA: TGCAGTACCTCCATGAATTCACCCCTCCACTTT.

The CDR3 is CASSKARQGHLRYGYTF. The CDR3 DNA is TGTGCCAGCAGCAAAGCGCGGCAGGGGCATCTTCGGTATGGCTACACCTTC. The chain joins TRBV21-1 to TRBJ1-2; the table's D call TRBD1 went unverified against the DNA. TRBV21-1 is marked as a pseudogene. This CDR3 has 17 residues.

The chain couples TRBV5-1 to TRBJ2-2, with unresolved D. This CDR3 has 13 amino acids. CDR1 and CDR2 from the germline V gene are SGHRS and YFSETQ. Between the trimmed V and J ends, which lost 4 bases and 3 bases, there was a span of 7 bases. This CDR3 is CASSPTYTGELFF. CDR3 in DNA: TGCGCCAGCAGCCCTACCTACACCGGGGAGCTGTTTTTT.

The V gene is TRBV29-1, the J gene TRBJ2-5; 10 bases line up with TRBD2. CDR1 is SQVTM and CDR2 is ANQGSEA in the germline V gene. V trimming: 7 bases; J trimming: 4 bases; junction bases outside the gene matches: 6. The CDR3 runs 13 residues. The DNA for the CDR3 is TGCAGCGGATTAAGCGGGAGGGCAGAGACCCAGTACTTC. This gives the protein CSGLSGRAETQYF.